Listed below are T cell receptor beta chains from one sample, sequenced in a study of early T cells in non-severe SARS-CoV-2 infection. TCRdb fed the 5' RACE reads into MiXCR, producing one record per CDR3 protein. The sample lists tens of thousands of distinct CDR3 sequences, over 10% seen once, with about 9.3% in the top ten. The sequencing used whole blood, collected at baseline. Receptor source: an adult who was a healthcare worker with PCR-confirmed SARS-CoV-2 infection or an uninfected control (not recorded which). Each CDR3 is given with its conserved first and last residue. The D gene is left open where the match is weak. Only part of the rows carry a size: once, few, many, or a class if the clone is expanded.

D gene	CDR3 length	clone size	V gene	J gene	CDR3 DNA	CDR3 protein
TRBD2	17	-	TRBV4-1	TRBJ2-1	TGCGCCAGCAGCCAAGATCGGCTAGCGGGACGGTACAATGAGCAGTTCTTC	CASSQDRLAGRYNEQFF
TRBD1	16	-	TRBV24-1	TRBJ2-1	TGTGCCACCAGTGATGGGACAGCCGACTCCTACAATGAGCAGTTCTTC	CATSDGTADSYNEQFF
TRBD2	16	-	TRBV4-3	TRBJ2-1	TGCGCCAGCAGCCAAGCCAGCGGGAGGCCAAACAATGAGCAGTTCTTC	CASSQASGRPNNEQFF
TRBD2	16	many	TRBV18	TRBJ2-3	TGTGCCAGCTCACTGTTGTCGGGGGGTAGGCCAGATACGCAGTATTTT	CASSLLSGGRPDTQYF
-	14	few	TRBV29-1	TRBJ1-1	TGCAGCGTTGAAGACGGACAGAAGAACACTGAAGCTTTCTTT	CSVEDGQKNTEAFF
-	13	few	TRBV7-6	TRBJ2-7	TGTGCCAGCAGCTTAGAGGACTACTACGAGCAGTACTTC	CASSLEDYYEQYF
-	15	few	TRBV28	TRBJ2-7	TGTGCCAGCAGTCCGCCGGAAGGGGCGGGATACGAGCAGTACTTC	CASSPPEGAGYEQYF
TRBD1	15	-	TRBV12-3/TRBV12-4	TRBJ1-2	TGTGCCAGCAGTTCTCCTCGGACAGGGGCTTATGGCTACACCTTC	CASSSPRTGAYGYTF
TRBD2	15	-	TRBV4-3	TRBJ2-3	TGCGCCAGCAGCCACGCTGGACTAGCGAAAGATACGCAGTATTTT	CASSHAGLAKDTQYF
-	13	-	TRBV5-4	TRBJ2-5	TGTGCCAGCAGCCCGGACAGTTTAGAGACCCAGTACTTC	CASSPDSLETQYF